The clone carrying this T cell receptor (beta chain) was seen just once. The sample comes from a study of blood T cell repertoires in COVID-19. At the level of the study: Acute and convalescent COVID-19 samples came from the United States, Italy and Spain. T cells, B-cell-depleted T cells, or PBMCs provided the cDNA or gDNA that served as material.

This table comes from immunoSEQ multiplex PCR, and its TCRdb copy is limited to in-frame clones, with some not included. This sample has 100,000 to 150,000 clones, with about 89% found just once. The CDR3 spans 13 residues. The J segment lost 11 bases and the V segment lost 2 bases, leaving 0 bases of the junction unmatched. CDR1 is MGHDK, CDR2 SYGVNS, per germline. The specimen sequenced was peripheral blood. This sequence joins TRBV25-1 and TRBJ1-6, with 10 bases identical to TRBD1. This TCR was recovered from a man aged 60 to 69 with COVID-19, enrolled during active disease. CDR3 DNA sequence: TGTGCCAGCAGTGAAGGGACAGGGGCACCCCTCCACTTT. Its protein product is CASSEGTGAPLHF.